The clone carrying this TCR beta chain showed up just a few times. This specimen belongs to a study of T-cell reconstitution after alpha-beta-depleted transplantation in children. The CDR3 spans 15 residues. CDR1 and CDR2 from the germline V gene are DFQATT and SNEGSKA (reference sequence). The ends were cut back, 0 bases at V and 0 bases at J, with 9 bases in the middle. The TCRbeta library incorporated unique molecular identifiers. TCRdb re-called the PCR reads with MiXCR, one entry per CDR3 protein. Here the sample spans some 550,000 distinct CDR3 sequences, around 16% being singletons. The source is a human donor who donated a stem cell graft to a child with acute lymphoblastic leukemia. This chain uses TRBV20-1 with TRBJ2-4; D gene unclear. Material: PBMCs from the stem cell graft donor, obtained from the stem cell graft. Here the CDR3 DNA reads TGCAGTGCTAGAGATTTGAAAGGAGCCAAAAACATTCAGTACTTC. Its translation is CSARDLKGAKNIQYF.